The T cell receptor beta chain described here comes from a study of blood T cell repertoires in COVID-19. Study in general: Acute-phase and convalescent COVID-19 samples originated in the United States, Italy and Spain.

Clones were sequenced by immunoSEQ multiplex PCR, and TCRdb holds only the in-frame ones, with some missing. The sample records 200,000 to 250,000 clones, roughly nine tenths being singletons. Turning to this clone: At one boundary the junction diverges from the germline segment, which might be a read error.

Germline values: CDR1 SSHAT, CDR2 FNYEAQ (reference sequence). The CDR3 loop spans 14 amino acids. The V and J genes are TRBV7-7 and TRBJ2-3; 7 positions match TRBD2. This clonotype was sampled from a man between 60 and 75 years old with acute or convalescent COVID-19. Sequencing used peripheral blood. Here the CDR3 DNA reads TGTGCTAGCAGCTCGGGGGGTGGCACAGATACGCAGTATTTT. Its protein product is CASSSGGGTDTQYF.